This T cell receptor (beta chain) is from a study of T cells in Graves' hyperthyroidism and ophthalmopathy. General study points: Most thyroid clonotypes that were expanded above 0.001 also turned up in blood. Model output signaled ophthalmopathy a median 6.5 months ahead of onset.

RNA transcripts were the template for amplifying TCR beta CDR3 regions. A set of HTBI primers served as the primers for a first-round RT-PCR of the TCR CDR3. TCRdb analysed the multiplex PCR reads with MiXCR anew, one entry per CDR3 protein. The data hold around 440,000 distinct CDR3 sequences, with 15% to 18% observed a single time. This clonotype was counted ten times or more. Its antigen is as yet unknown. Fresh peripheral blood, under 11 ml, yielded the PBMCs. This CDR3 is built from 15 residues. V was trimmed by 0 bases and J by 6 bases, leaving 16 bases between them. The sequenced sample consisted of blood. This TCR was sampled from a woman between 18 and 29 years old with Graves' hyperthyroidism. The rearrangement uses TRBV5-7 and TRBJ2-7; tentatively, D is TRBD2 (6 bases). TRBV5-7 is an open reading frame, and its role is uncertain. This CDR3 is CASSLEAGQRVEQYF. The DNA of the CDR3 is TGTGCCAGCAGCTTGGAGGCAGGTCAGCGGGTCGAGCAGTACTTC.